These 32 T cell receptor beta chains came from one sample sequenced in a study of T cell clusters in autoimmune cytopenias. TRB rearrangements were amplified by touch-down multiplex PCR with mixed TRB-A/B primers. TCRdb reprocessed the multiplex PCR reads and keeps a single row for each CDR3 protein, giving no DNA. Its clone listing holds under 8,500 distinct CDR3 sequences. TRB amplification used around 0.25 ug of peripheral blood genomic DNA. This sample also belongs to another study, concerning T cell repertoires in aging, cancer and after chemotherapy.

Sample: peripheral blood. The receptors here all came from a human donor in good health.

The rearrangement joins TRBV27 to TRBJ2-7. The germline V gene has CDR1 MNHEY and CDR2 SMNVEV (reference sequence). The CDR3 length is 14 residues. This CDR3 is CASSLSTADYEQYF.

The V call is TRBV5-1, the J call TRBJ2-5; TCRdb reports TRBD2, a call that lacks DNA to check it against. The CDR3 runs to 16 residues. Germline lookup yields CDR1 SGHRS and CDR2 YFSETQ. This CDR3 is CASSLGGLAAQETQYF.

This sequence joins TRBV27 and TRBJ2-1. The CDR3 runs to 15 residues. The germline CDR1 and CDR2 sequences are MNHEY and SMNVEV (reference sequence). CDR3 in amino acids: CASSLLQWGYNEQFF.

This clonotype is deemed medium-sized (0.01 to 0.1%) by its frequency. The genes are TRBV12-3 or TRBV12-4 and TRBJ2-1; TCRdb calls TRBD2, which cannot be checked without DNA. The CDR3 has 11 residues. The CDR3 loop reads CASTLGHEQFF.

The rearrangement joins TRBV6-1 to TRBJ2-2; without DNA, the TCRdb call of TRBD2 cannot be checked. The CDR3 is made up of 13 amino acids. CDR1 and CDR2 (germline): MNHNS, SASEGT. CDR3 residues: CASPGPSAGELFF.

J is TRBJ1-6 and V is TRBV19; the D call of TRBD1 rests on TCRdb alone, since no DNA is present to check it. The V gene's germline CDR1 is LNHDA and CDR2 SQIVND (reference sequence). The CDR3 consists of 14 residues. CDR3 sequence: CASSTRDSTSPLHF.

Considering frequency, this clonotype is medium-sized (0.01 to 0.1%). V and J are TRBV19 and TRBJ1-5; the TCRdb call, TRBD1, lacks DNA for checking. The length of the CDR3 is 15 residues. Germline assignment: CDR1 LNHDA and CDR2 SQIVND (reference sequence). The CDR3 spells CASSPGRGEGQPQHF.

V is TRBV7-6 and J is TRBJ1-5; the TRBD1 assignment by TCRdb is unverifiable without DNA. Germline values: CDR1 SGHVS, CDR2 FNYEAQ. The CDR3 is 19 residues long. CDR3 residues: CASSLNPAGGDLSNQPQHF.

The V gene is TRBV5-4, the J gene TRBJ2-2; checking the TCRdb D call of TRBD1 is not possible without DNA. Germline CDR1 reads SGHNT; CDR2 reads YYREEE (reference sequence). There are 14 residues in the CDR3. This CDR3 is CASSYGQDTGELFF.

The genes are TRBV19 and TRBJ2-6. The CDR3 covers 13 residues. From germline, CDR1 is LNHDA and CDR2 SQIVND (reference sequence). The CDR3 reads CASSQLRTEVLTF.

The J gene is TRBJ2-2, the V gene TRBV12-3 or TRBV12-4. This CDR3 is 15 amino acids long. This chain's CDR3 is CASRVSALEAGELFF.

This clonotype is identified as medium-sized (0.01 to 0.1%) from frequency. This chain uses TRBV6-5 with TRBJ2-2. Germline-derived CDR1 and CDR2 are MNHEY and SVGAGI. This CDR3 has 15 residues. CDR3: CASSVQVARTGELFF.

This chain links TRBV6-1 with TRBJ2-3; the TRBD1 assignment by TCRdb is unverifiable without DNA. This CDR3 is 15 amino acids long. Germline CDR1 MNHNS, CDR2 SASEGT. This CDR3 is CASSGGRGSTDTQYF.

The rearrangement uses TRBV6-6 and TRBJ1-4; TCRdb names TRBD1, which stays unverified in the absence of DNA. Germline V CDR1 and CDR2: MNHNY, SVGAGI (reference sequence). The CDR3 is made up of 15 amino acids. CDR3 in amino acids: CASSPGTGLPEKLFF.

The chain links TRBV5-1 to TRBJ2-7; no DNA is available, so the TRBD1 call from TCRdb remains unchecked. From germline, CDR1 is SGHRS and CDR2 YFSETQ. The CDR3 length is 16 residues. The CDR3: CASSLWATQAPTEQYF.

J is TRBJ1-3 and V is TRBV6-5. The CDR3 is 15 residues long. The germline gives CDR1 MNHEY, CDR2 SVGAGI. The CDR3 region is CASRSDSHSGNTIYF.

J is TRBJ1-5 and V is TRBV12-3 or TRBV12-4; TCRdb picks TRBD1, but there is no DNA to check that call. The length of the CDR3 is 14 residues. CDR3 amino acids: CASSSPPDSQPQHF.

By frequency, this clonotype registers medium-sized. This sequence joins TRBV6-1 and TRBJ2-3; TCRdb gives TRBD1 as the D gene, but with no DNA this cannot be confirmed. The CDR3 has 12 residues. Germline CDR1 MNHNS, CDR2 SASEGT. CDR3 sequence reads: CASMPGEDTQYF.

This chain joins TRBV6-5 and TRBJ2-5; TCRdb designates TRBD2, a call that cannot be tested without DNA. Germline CDR1 and CDR2: MNHEY and SVGAGI. The CDR3 is 13 amino acids. The CDR3 is CASRPSGGETQYF.

This clonotype is classed as medium-sized by frequency. The chain has TRBV5-6 and TRBJ2-1; absent DNA, TCRdb's TRBD1 call cannot be checked. CDR1 SGHDT and CDR2 YYEEEE come from the germline V gene. This CDR3 region has 16 residues. This CDR3 reads CASSLVDRPSGPEQFF. The full variable domain, completed using reference TRBV5-6 and TRBJ2-1, is DAGVTQSPTHLIKTRGQQVTLRCSPKSGHDTVSWYQQALGQGPQFIFQYYEEEERQRGNFPDRFSGHQFPNYSSELNVNALLLGDSALYLCASSLVDRPSGPEQFFGPGTRLTVL.

This clonotype counts as medium-sized (0.01 to 0.1%) by frequency. This chain joins TRBV29-1 and TRBJ1-2. The germline gives CDR1 SQVTM, CDR2 ANQGSEA. The CDR3 totals 12 residues. CDR3 residues: CSVGVPNYGYTF.

V is TRBV19 and J is TRBJ1-1. This CDR3 comprises 14 residues. The germline V gene encodes CDR1 LNHDA and CDR2 SQIVND (reference sequence). The CDR3 spells CASSIRYMNTEAFF.

In terms of frequency, this clonotype is medium-sized. The V gene is TRBV27, the J gene TRBJ2-1; TCRdb designates TRBD1, a call that cannot be tested without DNA. Germline CDR1 is MNHEY and CDR2 is SMNVEV (reference sequence). This CDR3 contains 17 residues. CDR3 in amino acids: CATRFGGSPSSYNEQFF.

This chain joins TRBV10-2 and TRBJ1-6; with no DNA, the TCRdb D assignment of TRBD1 cannot be verified. The CDR3 extends over 15 amino acids. Germline CDR1 reads WSHSY; CDR2 reads SAAADI. This CDR3 reads CASSEPGQFWPPLHF.

The chain links TRBV6-2 or TRBV6-3 to TRBJ2-2; checking the TCRdb D call of TRBD1 is not possible without DNA. The CDR3 runs 15 residues. Germline-derived CDR1 and CDR2 are MNHEY and SVGEGT. Here the CDR3 reads CASSEWDRGTGELFF.

The chain recombines TRBV20-1 with TRBJ1-1; TCRdb proposes TRBD1, but this gene call is untestable without DNA. Germline V lookup: CDR1 DFQATT, CDR2 SNEGSKA (reference sequence). The CDR3 length is 15 residues. The CDR3 here is CSARSGGGRNTEAFF.

V and J are TRBV27 and TRBJ1-2. Germline CDR1 MNHEY, CDR2 SMNVEV (reference sequence). The CDR3 runs to 14 residues. This chain's CDR3 is CASSLLMGSYGYTF.

V and J are TRBV6-6 and TRBJ2-1; TCRdb names TRBD2, which stays unverified in the absence of DNA. The CDR3 has 17 residues. The germline CDR1 and CDR2 sequences are MNHNY and SVGAGI (reference sequence). CDR3 region: CASSHVRKGSSYNEQFF.

This chain connects TRBV5-4 to TRBJ1-4; the TCRdb D gene call, TRBD1, has no DNA to confirm it. Germline CDR1 and CDR2: SGHNT and YYREEE (reference sequence). This CDR3 is built from 13 residues. This CDR3 reads CATEDRVREKLFF.

This chain uses TRBV5-1 with TRBJ1-6; TCRdb lists TRBD1, though no DNA is available to test this call. Germline V gene lookup returns CDR1 SGHRS and CDR2 YFSETQ. The CDR3 has 14 amino acids. CDR3: CASNQGQDNSPLHF.

This chain uses TRBV28 with TRBJ2-2; there is no DNA to check the TCRdb D call of TRBD2. The germline V gene has CDR1 MDHEN and CDR2 SYDVKM. The CDR3 length is 14 residues. The CDR3 here is CASRTSGGTGELFF.

The chain recombines TRBV18 with TRBJ2-1; the TCRdb D gene call, TRBD2, has no DNA to confirm it. There are 17 residues in the CDR3. Germline values: CDR1 KGHSH, CDR2 LQKENI. The CDR3 spells CASSPFRLAGTWDEQFF.